This T cell receptor beta chain was recorded in a study of vaccination and CD4 T cells after COVID-19. The overall study: Post-COVID specimens were obtained a median around 100 days after diagnosis (range 35 to 161). Timing of post-vaccine sample collection was a median about 72 days after dose two, with a range of 14 to 241. Findings of the study overall: Post-vaccination, and not before, a median 86.3% of reactive clones appeared in convalescent patients. Within convalescent individuals, 304 out of 307 vaccine-specific clones proved to be spike mono-reactive.

Notes on this clonotype: The antigen is undetermined.

Sequencing of DNA taken from cultured CD4+ T cells relied on the Oncomine TCR Beta short-read assay. TCRdb recomputed calls from the PCR reads with MiXCR, one row per CDR3 protein. The sample contains more than 5,500 distinct CDR3 sequences, roughly 29% of which appear only once. The treatment is: roughly ten-day PBMC culture with coronavirus spike peptide pools or control peptides (ViraFEST assay). These CD4+ T cells came from an unexposed donor, sampled before the COVID-19 pandemic (2011-2018). The clonotype was recovered from a human donor in good health. Input material: CD4+ T cells from blood, cultured in vitro.

The CDR3: CASSEYPDAEAFF. As DNA, the CDR3 is TGTGCCAGCAGTGAATACCCCGATGCTGAAGCTTTCTTT. The rearrangement joins TRBV6-1 to TRBJ1-1; D is unclear. This CDR3 region has 13 residues. Germline CDR1 reads MNHNS; CDR2 reads SASEGT. Trimming pared 2 bases from V and 6 bases from J, leaving 10 bases between.